The rows below give T cell receptor beta chains drawn from one sample of a study of technical replicates of blood from a few donors. Assay used: immunoSEQ multiplex PCR; TCRdb lists only in-frame clones, some missing. This table has some 80,000 clones, 92% appearing once. The sequenced material came from T cells isolated from PBMCs. These receptors all stem from a human donor in good health. Both conserved end residues are part of each CDR3. A D gene is named only where the DNA matches it firmly. Only some rows state a clone size, as once, few, many or a class for expanded clones.

V: TRBV13
J: TRBJ2-2
size: -
D: -
DNA: TGTGCCAGCAGTCGTCTTTCGGTCGGGGAGCTGTTTTTT
CDR3: CASSRLSVGELFF

V: TRBV5-1
J: TRBJ1-1
size: -
D: -
DNA: TGCGCCAGCAGCTTTACGCAGGGAAGGACTGAAGCTTTCTTT
CDR3: CASSFTQGRTEAFF

V: TRBV10-1
J: TRBJ2-7
size: -
D: -
DNA: TGCGCCAGCAGTGACGACTTGGCCTACGAGCAGTACTTC
CDR3: CASSDDLAYEQYF

V: TRBV20-1
J: TRBJ2-7
size: -
D: -
DNA: TGCAGTGCTAGAAGGAGAGACGAGCAGTACTTC
CDR3: CSARRRDEQYF

V: TRBV23-1
J: TRBJ1-6
size: -
D: TRBD1
DNA: TGCGCCAGCAGTCAGCCCCCGCGGGACAGAAATTCACCCCTCCACTTT
CDR3: CASSQPPRDRNSPLHF

V: TRBV5-1
J: TRBJ2-7
size: -
D: TRBD2
DNA: TGCGCCAGCAGCTTGGGCGGGACTAGTGGGGATGAGCAGTACTTC
CDR3: CASSLGGTSGDEQYF

V: TRBV10-3
J: TRBJ2-3
size: once
D: -
DNA: TGTGCCATCAGTGAGAGCGCGTCTTATCGCACAGATACGCAGTATTTT
CDR3: CAISESASYRTDTQYF

V: TRBV19
J: TRBJ1-1
size: -
D: -
DNA: TGTGCCAGTAGGATATCCGGAGGTGTGAACACTGAAGCTTTCTTT
CDR3: CASRISGGVNTEAFF

V: TRBV2
J: TRBJ1-1
size: few
D: -
DNA: TGTGCCAGCAGTGGACAGTTAACTGAAGCTTTCTTT
CDR3: CASSGQLTEAFF

V: TRBV6-5
J: TRBJ1-2
size: -
D: -
DNA: TGTGCCAGCAGTTACGGAAACGGGTTCGGCTACACCTTC
CDR3: CASSYGNGFGYTF

V: TRBV6-1
J: TRBJ2-7
size: -
D: -
DNA: TGTGCCACCGGGACTTCGAGCTCCTACGAGCAGTACTTC
CDR3: CATGTSSSYEQYF

V: TRBV5-1
J: TRBJ1-2
size: -
D: -
DNA: TGCGCCAGCAGCTTGGGCCAGGGGAGGGACTATGGCTACACCTTC
CDR3: CASSLGQGRDYGYTF

V: TRBV7-8
J: TRBJ1-6
size: -
D: -
DNA: TGTGCCAGCAGCTTAGTCGGGGTAGGTTCACCCCTCCACTTT
CDR3: CASSLVGVGSPLHF

V: TRBV2
J: TRBJ1-2
size: -
D: -
DNA: TGTGCCAGCGGAGATTCTAACTATGGCTACACCTTC
CDR3: CASGDSNYGYTF

V: TRBV5-5
J: TRBJ2-7
size: -
D: TRBD2
DNA: TGTGCCAGCAGCTTGGAGGGGGGACTAGTCAGAGAGCAGTACTTC
CDR3: CASSLEGGLVREQYF

V: TRBV6-6
J: TRBJ1-2
size: -
D: -
DNA: TGTGCCAGCAGCTCCGACAGGAACTATGGCTACACCTTC
CDR3: CASSSDRNYGYTF

V: TRBV28
J: TRBJ2-1
size: -
D: -
DNA: TGTGCCAGCAGGGGAACTAGTCATGAGCAGTTCTTC
CDR3: CASRGTSHEQFF

V: TRBV11-2
J: TRBJ2-3
size: -
D: TRBD1
DNA: TGTGCCAGCAGCGTCCGGGACAGGGTCACAGATACGCAGTATTTT
CDR3: CASSVRDRVTDTQYF

V: TRBV6-1
J: TRBJ2-5
size: -
D: -
DNA: TGTGCCAGCAGTGTCGTGGGGGCTGGAATGGTAGGCGAGACCCAGTACTTC
CDR3: CASSVVGAGMVGETQYF

V: TRBV6-1
J: TRBJ2-3
size: -
D: -
DNA: TGTGCCAGCAGTGAAGAGGAGCAGTGGGTCTCTAGCACAGATACGCAGTATTTT
CDR3: CASSEEEQWVSSTDTQYF

V: TRBV27
J: TRBJ2-1
size: -
D: TRBD2
DNA: TGTGCCAGCATCCCACGTGGCGGGACTAGCGGGAGAAAGACATACAATGAGCAGTTCTTC
CDR3: CASIPRGGTSGRKTYNEQFF

V: TRBV27
J: TRBJ1-5
size: -
D: -
DNA: TGTGCCAGCAGTTCTATGCGCAATCAGCCCCAGCATTTT
CDR3: CASSSMRNQPQHF

V: TRBV19
J: TRBJ2-7
size: -
D: TRBD1
DNA: TGTGCCAGTAGCCATATAACAGGGGTGGGCTCCTACGAGCAGTACTTC
CDR3: CASSHITGVGSYEQYF

V: TRBV2
J: TRBJ2-2
size: -
D: -
DNA: TGTGCCAGCGGACGGGAGAACACCGGGGAGCTGTTTTTT
CDR3: CASGRENTGELFF

V: TRBV2
J: TRBJ2-5
size: -
D: TRBD2
DNA: TGTGCCAGCAGCACCGACTGGACTAGCCAAGAGACCCAGTACTTC
CDR3: CASSTDWTSQETQYF

V: TRBV5-6
J: TRBJ1-2
size: -
D: -
DNA: TGTGCCAGCAGCTTGGGTGGGGGAGGACTTAATTACTATGGCTACACCTTC
CDR3: CASSLGGGGLNYYGYTF

V: TRBV2
J: TRBJ1-5
size: -
D: TRBD1
DNA: TGTGCCAGCCACAACAGGGGTTCCAATCAGCCCCAGCATTTT
CDR3: CASHNRGSNQPQHF

V: TRBV11-3
J: TRBJ2-5
size: -
D: TRBD2
DNA: TGTGCCAGCAGCTCTAGCGGGGGCAGAGGAGAGACCCAGTACTTC
CDR3: CASSSSGGRGETQYF

V: TRBV7-8
J: TRBJ2-2
size: -
D: TRBD2
DNA: TGTGCCAGCAGCCCGAGGGGAGGGGACACCGGGGAGCTGTTTTTT
CDR3: CASSPRGGDTGELFF

V: TRBV7-6
J: TRBJ2-1
size: -
D: -
DNA: TGTGCCAGCAGCTCGATCACAGCAAATGAGCAGTTCTTC
CDR3: CASSSITANEQFF

V: TRBV27
J: TRBJ2-7
size: -
D: -
DNA: TGTGCCAGCAAACGGACGGGAGCGGGCTACGAGCAGTACTTC
CDR3: CASKRTGAGYEQYF

V: TRBV30
J: TRBJ1-2
size: -
D: -
DNA: TGTGCCTGGAGTGGAGTTATGGCAGGCCGCCATGGCTACACCTTC
CDR3: CAWSGVMAGRHGYTF

V: TRBV7-9
J: TRBJ2-1
size: -
D: TRBD2
DNA: TGTGCCACCTCTAGCGGGGAAACCTACAATGAGCAGTTCTTC
CDR3: CATSSGETYNEQFF

V: TRBV5-1
J: TRBJ1-2
size: once
D: TRBD1
DNA: TGCGCCAGCAGCACGGGACAGGCGTCCTATGGCTACACCTTC
CDR3: CASSTGQASYGYTF

V: TRBV5-1
J: TRBJ2-7
size: -
D: -
DNA: TGCGCCAGCAGCTTGGAACAGGGTCACTCCTACGAGCAGTACTTC
CDR3: CASSLEQGHSYEQYF

V: TRBV28
J: TRBJ1-2
size: -
D: -
DNA: TGTGCCAGCAGTGAAACAGGGTGGAGTGGCTACACCTTC
CDR3: CASSETGWSGYTF

V: TRBV28
J: TRBJ2-7
size: -
D: -
DNA: TGTGCCAGCAGAGGACCTGTGGACGGGAAGTCCTACGAGCAGTACTTC
CDR3: CASRGPVDGKSYEQYF

V: TRBV7-8
J: TRBJ1-1
size: -
D: -
DNA: TGTGCCAGCAGCTTAGGACCCTTTGGAGAGAACACTGAAGCTTTCTTT
CDR3: CASSLGPFGENTEAFF

V: TRBV11-3
J: TRBJ2-1
size: -
D: TRBD2
DNA: TGTGCCAGCAGCCTATTGACTAGCGGCTCCTACAATGAGCAGTTCTTC
CDR3: CASSLLTSGSYNEQFF

V: TRBV7-9
J: TRBJ2-3
size: -
D: -
DNA: TGTGCCAGCAGGGACAAGACCACAGATACGCAGTATTTT
CDR3: CASRDKTTDTQYF

V: TRBV7-9
J: TRBJ2-1
size: -
D: -
DNA: TGTGCCAGCAGCCGATCCTTCAGGGATCACAATGAGCAGTTCTTC
CDR3: CASSRSFRDHNEQFF

V: TRBV6-1
J: TRBJ1-2
size: -
D: -
DNA: TGTGCCAGTCAGGTGGGGGCGCGGTATGGCTACACCTTC
CDR3: CASQVGARYGYTF

V: TRBV5-1
J: TRBJ2-3
size: -
D: TRBD2
DNA: TGCGCCAGCAGCTCCTCTCCCGGGGGGGCCGCAGATACGCAGTATTTT
CDR3: CASSSSPGGAADTQYF

V: TRBV28
J: TRBJ1-2
size: -
D: TRBD1
DNA: TGTGCCAGCAGTTTAGGACAGGGGGCGGTAGGCACCTTC
CDR3: CASSLGQGAVGTF

V: TRBV6-6
J: TRBJ2-5
size: -
D: -
DNA: TGTGCCACCAAAGGGGGGGGTGGAGCGTACCAAGAGACCCAGTACTTC
CDR3: CATKGGGGAYQETQYF

V: TRBV25-1
J: TRBJ1-2
size: few
D: -
DNA: TGTGCCAGCCTGAATCCGCGGGGCTACACCTTC
CDR3: CASLNPRGYTF

V: TRBV19
J: TRBJ1-1
size: -
D: -
DNA: TGTGCCAGTAGTGAGCAGGGCCTGAAGGCTGAAGCTTTCTTT
CDR3: CASSEQGLKAEAFF

V: TRBV4-1
J: TRBJ1-2
size: once
D: -
DNA: TGCGCCAGCAGCCAATTTTTACAGGGCACAGAAGGCTACACCTTC
CDR3: CASSQFLQGTEGYTF